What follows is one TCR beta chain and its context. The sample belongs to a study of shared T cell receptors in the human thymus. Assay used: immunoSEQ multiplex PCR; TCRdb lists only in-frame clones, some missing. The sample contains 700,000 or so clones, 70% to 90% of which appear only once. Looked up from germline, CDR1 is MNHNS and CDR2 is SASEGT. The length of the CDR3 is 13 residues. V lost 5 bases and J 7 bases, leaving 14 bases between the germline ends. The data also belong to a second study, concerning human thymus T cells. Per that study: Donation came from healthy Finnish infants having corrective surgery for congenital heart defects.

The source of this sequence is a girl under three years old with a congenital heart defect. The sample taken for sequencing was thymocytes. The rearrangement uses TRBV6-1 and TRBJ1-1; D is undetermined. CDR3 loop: CASSRAEISEAFF. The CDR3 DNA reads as TGTGCCAGCAGTCGAGCCGAAATTAGTGAAGCTTTCTTT.